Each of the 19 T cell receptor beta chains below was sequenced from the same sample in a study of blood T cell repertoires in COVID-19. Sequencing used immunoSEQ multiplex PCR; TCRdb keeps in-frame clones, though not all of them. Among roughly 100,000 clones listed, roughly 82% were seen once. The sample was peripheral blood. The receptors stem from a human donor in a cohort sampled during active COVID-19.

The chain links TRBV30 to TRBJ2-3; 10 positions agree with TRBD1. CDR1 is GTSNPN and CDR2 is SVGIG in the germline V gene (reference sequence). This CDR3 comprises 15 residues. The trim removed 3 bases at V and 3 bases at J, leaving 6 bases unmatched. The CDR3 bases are TGTGCCTGGAGCGGGGGACAGGGGAGGACAGATACGCAGTATTTT. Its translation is CAWSGGQGRTDTQYF.

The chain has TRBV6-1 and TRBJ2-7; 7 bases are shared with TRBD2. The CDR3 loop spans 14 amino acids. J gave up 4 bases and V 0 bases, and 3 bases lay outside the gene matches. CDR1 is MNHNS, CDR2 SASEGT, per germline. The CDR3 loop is CASSEAWREYEQYF. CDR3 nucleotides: TGTGCCAGCAGTGAAGCTTGGCGGGAGTACGAGCAGTACTTC.

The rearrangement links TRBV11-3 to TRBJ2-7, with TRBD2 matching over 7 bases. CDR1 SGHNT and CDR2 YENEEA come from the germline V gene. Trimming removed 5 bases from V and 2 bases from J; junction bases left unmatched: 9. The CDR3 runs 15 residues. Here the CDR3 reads CASSPQPAGTYEQYF. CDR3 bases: TGTGCCAGCAGCCCTCAGCCAGCGGGGACCTACGAGCAGTACTTC.

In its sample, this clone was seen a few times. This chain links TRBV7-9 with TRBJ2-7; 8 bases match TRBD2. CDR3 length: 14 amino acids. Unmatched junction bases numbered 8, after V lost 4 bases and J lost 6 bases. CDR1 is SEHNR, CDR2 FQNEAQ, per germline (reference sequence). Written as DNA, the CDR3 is TGTGCCAGCAGCTCAGGGTCCGGGACTAGCGAGCAGTACTTC. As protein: CASSSGSGTSEQYF.

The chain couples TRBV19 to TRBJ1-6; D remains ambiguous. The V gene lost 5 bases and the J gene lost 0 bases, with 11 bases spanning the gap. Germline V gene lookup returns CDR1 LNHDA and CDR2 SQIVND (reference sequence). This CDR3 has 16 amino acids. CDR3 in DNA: TGTGCCAGTAGTCGACTGATGAGCTCCTATAATTCACCCCTCCACTTT. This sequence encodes CASSRLMSSYNSPLHF.

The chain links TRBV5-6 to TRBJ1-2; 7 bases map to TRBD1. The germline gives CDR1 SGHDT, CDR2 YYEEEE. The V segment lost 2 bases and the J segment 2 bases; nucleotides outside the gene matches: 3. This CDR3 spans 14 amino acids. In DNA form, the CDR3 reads TGTGCCAGCAGCTTAGGGGGCAAGAACTATGGCTACACCTTC. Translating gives CASSLGGKNYGYTF.

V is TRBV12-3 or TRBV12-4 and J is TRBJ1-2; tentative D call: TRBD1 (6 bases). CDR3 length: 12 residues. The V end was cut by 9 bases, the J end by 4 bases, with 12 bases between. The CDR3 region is CASGQYAYGYTF. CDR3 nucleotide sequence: TGTGCCAGTGGACAGTATGCCTATGGCTACACCTTC.

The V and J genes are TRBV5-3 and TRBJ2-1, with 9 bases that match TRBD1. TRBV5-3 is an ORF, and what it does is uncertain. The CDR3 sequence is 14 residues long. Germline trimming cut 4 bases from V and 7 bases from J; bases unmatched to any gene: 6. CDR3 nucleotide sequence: TGTGCCAGAAGCGGGGGGACAGGGAATAATGAGCAGTTCTTC. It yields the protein CARSGGTGNNEQFF.

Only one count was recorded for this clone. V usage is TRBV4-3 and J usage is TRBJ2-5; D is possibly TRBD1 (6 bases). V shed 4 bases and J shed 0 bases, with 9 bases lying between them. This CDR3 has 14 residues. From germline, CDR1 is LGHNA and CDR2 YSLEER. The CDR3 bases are TGCGCCAGCAGCCGGGACATCCACCAAGAGACCCAGTACTTC. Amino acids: CASSRDIHQETQYF.

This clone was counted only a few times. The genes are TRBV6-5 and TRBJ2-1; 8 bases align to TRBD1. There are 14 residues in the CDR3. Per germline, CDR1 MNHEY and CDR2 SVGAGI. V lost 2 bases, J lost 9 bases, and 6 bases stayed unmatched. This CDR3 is CASSYAQGAIEQFF. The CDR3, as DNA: TGTGCCAGCAGTTACGCCCAGGGGGCGATTGAGCAGTTCTTC.

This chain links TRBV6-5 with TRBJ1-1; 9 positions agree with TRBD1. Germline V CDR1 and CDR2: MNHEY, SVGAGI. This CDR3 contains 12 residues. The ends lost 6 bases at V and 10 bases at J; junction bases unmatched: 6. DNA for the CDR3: TGTGCCAGCAGCAACAGGGGGCGGGGAGCTTTCTTT. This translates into CASSNRGRGAFF.

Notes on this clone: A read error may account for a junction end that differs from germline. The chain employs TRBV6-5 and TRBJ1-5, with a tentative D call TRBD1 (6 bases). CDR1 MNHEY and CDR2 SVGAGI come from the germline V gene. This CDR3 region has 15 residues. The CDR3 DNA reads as TGTGCCACCAGTACGCTTGGGCAGGGGTATCAGCCCCAGCATTTT. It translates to CATSTLGQGYQPQHF.

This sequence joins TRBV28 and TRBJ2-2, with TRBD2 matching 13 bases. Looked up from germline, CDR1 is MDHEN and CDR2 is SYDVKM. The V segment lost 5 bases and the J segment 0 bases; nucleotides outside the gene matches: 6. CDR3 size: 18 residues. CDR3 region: CASSLRLAGGPNTGELFF. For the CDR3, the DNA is TGTGCCAGCAGTCTAAGACTAGCGGGGGGACCGAACACCGGGGAGCTGTTTTTT.

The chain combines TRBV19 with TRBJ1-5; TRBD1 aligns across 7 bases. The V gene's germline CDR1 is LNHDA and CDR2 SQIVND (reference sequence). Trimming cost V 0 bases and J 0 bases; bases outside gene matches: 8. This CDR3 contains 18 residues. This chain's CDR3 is CASSIDPPTGYSNQPQHF. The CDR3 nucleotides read TGTGCCAGTAGTATAGACCCCCCGACAGGGTATAGCAATCAGCCCCAGCATTTT.

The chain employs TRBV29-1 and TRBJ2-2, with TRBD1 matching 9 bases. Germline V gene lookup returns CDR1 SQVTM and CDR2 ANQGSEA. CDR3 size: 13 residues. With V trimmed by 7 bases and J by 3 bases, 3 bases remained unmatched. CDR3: CSAGQGYTGELFF. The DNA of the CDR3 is TGCAGCGCCGGACAGGGGTACACCGGGGAGCTGTTTTTT.

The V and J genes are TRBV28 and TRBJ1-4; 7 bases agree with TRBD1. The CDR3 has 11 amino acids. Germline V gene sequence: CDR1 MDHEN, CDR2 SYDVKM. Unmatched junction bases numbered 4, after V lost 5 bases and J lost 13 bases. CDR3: CASSANRGLFF. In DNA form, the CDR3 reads TGTGCCAGCAGTGCCAACAGGGGACTGTTTTTT.

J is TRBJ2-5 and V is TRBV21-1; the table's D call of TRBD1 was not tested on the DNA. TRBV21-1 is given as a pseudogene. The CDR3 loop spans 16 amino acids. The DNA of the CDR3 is TGTGCCAGCAGCCCCCGCGGGACAGGGACCCAAGAGACCCAGTACTTC. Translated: CASSPRGTGTQETQYF.

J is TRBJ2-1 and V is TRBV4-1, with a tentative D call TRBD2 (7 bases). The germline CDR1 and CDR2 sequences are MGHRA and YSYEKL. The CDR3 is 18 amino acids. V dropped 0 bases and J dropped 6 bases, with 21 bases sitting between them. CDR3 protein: CASSQDTVPRGPPNEQFF. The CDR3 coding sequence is TGCGCCAGCAGCCAAGATACGGTCCCGCGGGGGCCCCCCAATGAGCAGTTCTTC.

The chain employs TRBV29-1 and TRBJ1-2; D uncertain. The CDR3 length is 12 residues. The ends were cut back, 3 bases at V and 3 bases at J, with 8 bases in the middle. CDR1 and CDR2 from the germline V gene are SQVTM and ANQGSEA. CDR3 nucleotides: TGCAGCGTTGACTATGGTGACTATGGCTACACCTTC. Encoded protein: CSVDYGDYGYTF.